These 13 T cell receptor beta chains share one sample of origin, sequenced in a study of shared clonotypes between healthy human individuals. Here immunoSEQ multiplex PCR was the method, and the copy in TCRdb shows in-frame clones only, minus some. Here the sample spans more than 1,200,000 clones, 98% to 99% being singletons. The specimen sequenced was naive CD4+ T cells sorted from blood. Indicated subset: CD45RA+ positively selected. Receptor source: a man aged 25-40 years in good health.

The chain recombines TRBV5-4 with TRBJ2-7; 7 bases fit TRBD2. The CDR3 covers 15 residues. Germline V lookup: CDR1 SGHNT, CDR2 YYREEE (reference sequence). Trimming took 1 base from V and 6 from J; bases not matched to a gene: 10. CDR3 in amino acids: CASSLISGASLEQYF. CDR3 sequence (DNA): TGTGCCAGCAGCTTGATCAGCGGGGCCTCTCTCGAGCAGTACTTC.

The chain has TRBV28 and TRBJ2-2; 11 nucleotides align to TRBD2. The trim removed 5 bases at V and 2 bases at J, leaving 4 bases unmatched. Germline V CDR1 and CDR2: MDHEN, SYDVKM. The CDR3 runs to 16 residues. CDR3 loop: CASSPRLAGNTGELFF. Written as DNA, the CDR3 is TGTGCCAGCAGTCCCCGACTAGCGGGAAACACCGGGGAGCTGTTTTTT.

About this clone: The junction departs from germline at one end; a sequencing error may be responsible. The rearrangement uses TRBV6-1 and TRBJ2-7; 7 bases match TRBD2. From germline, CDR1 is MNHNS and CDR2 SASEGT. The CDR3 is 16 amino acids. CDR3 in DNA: TGTGCCAGCAGGGAAGCTTTGGGCGGGAGTTCGTACGAGCAGTACTTC. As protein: CASREALGGSSYEQYF.

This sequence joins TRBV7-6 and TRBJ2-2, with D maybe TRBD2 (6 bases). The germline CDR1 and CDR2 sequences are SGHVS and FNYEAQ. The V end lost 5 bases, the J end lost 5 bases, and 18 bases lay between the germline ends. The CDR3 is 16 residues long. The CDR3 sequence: CASSPQIPGVTGELFF. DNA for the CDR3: TGTGCCAGCAGCCCCCAGATACCGGGGGTGACCGGGGAGCTGTTTTTT.

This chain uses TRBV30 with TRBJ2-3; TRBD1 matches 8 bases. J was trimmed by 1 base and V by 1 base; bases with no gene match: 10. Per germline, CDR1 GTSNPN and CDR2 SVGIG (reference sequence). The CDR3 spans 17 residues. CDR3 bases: TGTGCCTGGAGTGAGAAACGACAGGGGTTAGGCACAGATACGCAGTATTTT. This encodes CAWSEKRQGLGTDTQYF.

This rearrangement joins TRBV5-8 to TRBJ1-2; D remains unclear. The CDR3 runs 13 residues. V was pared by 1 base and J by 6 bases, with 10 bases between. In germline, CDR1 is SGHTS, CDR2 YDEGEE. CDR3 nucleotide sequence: TGTGCCAGCAGCTTGACCCAGGAAAATGGCTACACCTTC. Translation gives CASSLTQENGYTF.

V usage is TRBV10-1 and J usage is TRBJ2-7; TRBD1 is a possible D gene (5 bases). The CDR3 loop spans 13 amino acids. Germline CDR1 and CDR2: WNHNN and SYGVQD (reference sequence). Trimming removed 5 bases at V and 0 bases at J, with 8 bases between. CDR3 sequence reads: CASSPDISYEQYF. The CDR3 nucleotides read TGCGCCAGCAGTCCGGACATCTCCTACGAGCAGTACTTC.

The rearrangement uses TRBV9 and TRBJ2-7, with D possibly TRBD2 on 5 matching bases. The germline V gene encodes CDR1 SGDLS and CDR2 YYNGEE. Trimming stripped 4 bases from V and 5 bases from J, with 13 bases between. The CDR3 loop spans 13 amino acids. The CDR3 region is CASSLRARDEQYF. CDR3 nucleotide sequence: TGTGCCAGCAGCCTACGGGCGCGGGACGAGCAGTACTTC.

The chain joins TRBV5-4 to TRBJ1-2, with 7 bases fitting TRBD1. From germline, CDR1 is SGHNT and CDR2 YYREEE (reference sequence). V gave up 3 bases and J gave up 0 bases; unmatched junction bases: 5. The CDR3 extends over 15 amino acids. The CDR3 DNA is TGTGCCAGCAGCTCTTCAGGGACAGCTAACTATGGCTACACCTTC. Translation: CASSSSGTANYGYTF.

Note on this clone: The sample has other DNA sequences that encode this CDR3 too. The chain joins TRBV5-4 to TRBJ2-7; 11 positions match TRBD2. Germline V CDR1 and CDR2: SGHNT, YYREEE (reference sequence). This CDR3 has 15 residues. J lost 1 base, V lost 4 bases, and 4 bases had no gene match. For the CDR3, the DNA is TGTGCCAGCAGCCAAACTAGCGGGAGTTCCTACGAGCAGTACTTC. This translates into CASSQTSGSSYEQYF.

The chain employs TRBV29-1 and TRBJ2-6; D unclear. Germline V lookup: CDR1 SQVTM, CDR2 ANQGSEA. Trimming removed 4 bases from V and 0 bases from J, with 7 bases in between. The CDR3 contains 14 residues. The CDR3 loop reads CSVALNSGANVLTF. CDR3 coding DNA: TGCAGCGTTGCCCTCAACTCTGGGGCCAACGTCCTGACTTTC.

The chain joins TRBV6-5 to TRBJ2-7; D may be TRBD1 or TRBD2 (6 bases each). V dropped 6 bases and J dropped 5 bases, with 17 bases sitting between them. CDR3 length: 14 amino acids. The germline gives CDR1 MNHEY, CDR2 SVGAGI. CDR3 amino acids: CASRRGTNLHEQYF. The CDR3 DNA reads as TGTGCCAGCAGGCGCGGGACAAACCTCCACGAGCAGTACTTC.

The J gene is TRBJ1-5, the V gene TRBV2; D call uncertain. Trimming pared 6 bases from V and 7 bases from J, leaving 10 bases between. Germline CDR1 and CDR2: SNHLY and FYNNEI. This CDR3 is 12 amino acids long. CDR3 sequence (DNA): TGTGCCAGCAGCATACTGAAGCAGCCCCAGCATTTT. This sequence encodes CASSILKQPQHF.